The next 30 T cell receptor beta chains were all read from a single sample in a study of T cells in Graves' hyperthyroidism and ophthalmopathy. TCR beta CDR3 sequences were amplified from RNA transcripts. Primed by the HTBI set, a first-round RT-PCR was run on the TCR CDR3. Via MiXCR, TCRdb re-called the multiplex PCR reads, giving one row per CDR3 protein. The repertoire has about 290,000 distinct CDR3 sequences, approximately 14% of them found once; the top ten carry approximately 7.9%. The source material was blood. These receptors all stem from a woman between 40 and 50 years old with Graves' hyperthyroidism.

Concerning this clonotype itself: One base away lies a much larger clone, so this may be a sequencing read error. CDR3 amino acids: CASSSQGTSYNEQFF. As DNA, the CDR3 is TGTGCCAGCAGTTCACAGGGAACCTCCTACAATGAGCAGTTCTTC. The chain uses TRBV27 and TRBJ2-1, with D perhaps TRBD1 (6 bases). Trimming took off 4 bases at V and 0 bases at J, with 10 bases between the two ends. The CDR3 is made up of 15 amino acids. In germline, CDR1 is MNHEY, CDR2 SMNVEV (reference sequence).

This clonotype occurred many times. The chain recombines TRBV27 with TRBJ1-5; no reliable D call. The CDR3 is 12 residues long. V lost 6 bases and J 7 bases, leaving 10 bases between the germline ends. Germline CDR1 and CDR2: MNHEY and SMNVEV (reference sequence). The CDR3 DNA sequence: TGTGCCAGCAGCCGGGTGGGGCAGCCCCAGCATTTT. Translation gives CASSRVGQPQHF.

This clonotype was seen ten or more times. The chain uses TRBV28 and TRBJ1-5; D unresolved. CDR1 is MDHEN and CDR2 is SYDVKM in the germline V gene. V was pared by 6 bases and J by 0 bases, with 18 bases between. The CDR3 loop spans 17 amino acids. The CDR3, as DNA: TGTGCCAGCAGCCCCTTGGGAGCCGGTAATAGCAATCAGCCCCAGCATTTT. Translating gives CASSPLGAGNSNQPQHF.

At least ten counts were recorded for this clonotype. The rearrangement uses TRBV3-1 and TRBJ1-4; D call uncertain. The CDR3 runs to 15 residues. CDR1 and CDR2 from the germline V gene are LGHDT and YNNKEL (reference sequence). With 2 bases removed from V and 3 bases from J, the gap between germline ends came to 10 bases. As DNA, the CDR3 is TGTGCCAGCAGCCAAAGTGAACAATCTAATGAAAAACTGTTTTTT. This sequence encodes CASSQSEQSNEKLFF.

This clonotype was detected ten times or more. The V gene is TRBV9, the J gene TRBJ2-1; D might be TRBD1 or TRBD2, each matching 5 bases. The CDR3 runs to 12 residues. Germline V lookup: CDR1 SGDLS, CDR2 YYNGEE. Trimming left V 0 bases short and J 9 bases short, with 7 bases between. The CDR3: CASSVERGEQFF. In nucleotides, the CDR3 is TGTGCCAGCAGCGTAGAGAGGGGTGAGCAGTTCTTC.

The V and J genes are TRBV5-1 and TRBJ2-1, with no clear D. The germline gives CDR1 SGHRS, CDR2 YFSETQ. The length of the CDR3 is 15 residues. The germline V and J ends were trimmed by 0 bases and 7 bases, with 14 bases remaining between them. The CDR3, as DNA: TGCGCCAGCAGCTTGGCTGGCGAGTGGAGTAATGAGCAGTTCTTC. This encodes CASSLAGEWSNEQFF.

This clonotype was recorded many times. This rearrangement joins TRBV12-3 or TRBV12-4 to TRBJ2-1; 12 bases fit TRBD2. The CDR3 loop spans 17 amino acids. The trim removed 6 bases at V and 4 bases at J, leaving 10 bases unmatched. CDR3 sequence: CASSLKGGTSGYNEQFF. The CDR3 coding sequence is TGTGCCAGCAGCTTAAAGGGTGGGACTAGCGGGTACAATGAGCAGTTCTTC.

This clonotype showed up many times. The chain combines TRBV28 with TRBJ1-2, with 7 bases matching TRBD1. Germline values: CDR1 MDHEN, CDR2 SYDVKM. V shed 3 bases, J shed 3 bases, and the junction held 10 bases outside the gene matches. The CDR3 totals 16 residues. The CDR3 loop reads CASSFSLRGSYYGYTF. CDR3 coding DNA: TGTGCCAGCAGTTTCTCCCTCAGGGGGAGTTACTATGGCTACACCTTC.

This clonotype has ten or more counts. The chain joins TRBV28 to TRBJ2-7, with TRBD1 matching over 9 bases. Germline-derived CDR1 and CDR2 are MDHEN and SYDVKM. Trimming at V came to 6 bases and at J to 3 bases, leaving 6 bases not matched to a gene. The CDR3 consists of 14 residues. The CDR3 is CASSPLDRGYEQYF. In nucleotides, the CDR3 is TGTGCCAGCAGCCCCTTGGACAGGGGCTACGAGCAGTACTTC.

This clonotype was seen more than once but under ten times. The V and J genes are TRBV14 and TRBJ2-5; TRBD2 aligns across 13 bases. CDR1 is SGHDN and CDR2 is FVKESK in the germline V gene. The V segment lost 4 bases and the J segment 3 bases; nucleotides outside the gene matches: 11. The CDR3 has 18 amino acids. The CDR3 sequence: CASSPRVGLAGKKETQYF. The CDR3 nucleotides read TGTGCCAGCAGCCCAAGGGTGGGACTAGCGGGGAAGAAAGAGACCCAGTACTTC.

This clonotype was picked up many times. The CDR3 nucleotides are TGTGCCAGCAGTGAACGAGACAGTTATAGCAATCAGCCCCAGCATTTT. It specifies CASSERDSYSNQPQHF. The gene calls are TRBV2 and TRBJ1-5; TRBD1 is a possible D gene (5 bases). Germline loops: CDR1 SNHLY, CDR2 FYNNEI. There are 16 residues in the CDR3. With 2 bases removed from V and 0 bases from J, the gap between germline ends came to 11 bases.

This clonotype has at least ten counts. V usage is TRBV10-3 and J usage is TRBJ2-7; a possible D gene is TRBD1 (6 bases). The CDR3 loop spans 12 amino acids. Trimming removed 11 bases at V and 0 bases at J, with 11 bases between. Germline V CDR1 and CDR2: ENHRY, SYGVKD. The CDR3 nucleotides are TGTGCCCTCCGGACAGCCTCCTACGAGCAGTACTTC. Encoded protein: CALRTASYEQYF.

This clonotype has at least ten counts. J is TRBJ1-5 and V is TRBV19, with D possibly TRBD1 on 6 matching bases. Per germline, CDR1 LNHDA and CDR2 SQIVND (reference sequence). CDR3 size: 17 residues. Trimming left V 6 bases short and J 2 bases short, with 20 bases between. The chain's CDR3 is CASRTRGATIRNQPQHF. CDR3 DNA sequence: TGTGCCAGTAGGACCCGGGGGGCAACCATACGCAATCAGCCCCAGCATTTT.

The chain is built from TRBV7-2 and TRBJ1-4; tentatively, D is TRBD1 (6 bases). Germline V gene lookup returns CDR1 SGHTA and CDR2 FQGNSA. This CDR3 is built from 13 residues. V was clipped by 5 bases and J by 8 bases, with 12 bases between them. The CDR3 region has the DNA TGTGCCAGCAGCATCGGACAGAGCGAAAAACTGTTTTTT. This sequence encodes CASSIGQSEKLFF.

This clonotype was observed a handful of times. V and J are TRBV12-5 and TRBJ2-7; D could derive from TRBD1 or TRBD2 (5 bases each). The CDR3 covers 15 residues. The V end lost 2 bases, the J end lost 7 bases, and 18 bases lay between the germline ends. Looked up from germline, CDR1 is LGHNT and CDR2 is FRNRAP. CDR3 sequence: CASGLSERGLEEQYF. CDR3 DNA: TGTGCTAGTGGTTTGTCGGAGAGGGGATTAGAGGAGCAGTACTTC.

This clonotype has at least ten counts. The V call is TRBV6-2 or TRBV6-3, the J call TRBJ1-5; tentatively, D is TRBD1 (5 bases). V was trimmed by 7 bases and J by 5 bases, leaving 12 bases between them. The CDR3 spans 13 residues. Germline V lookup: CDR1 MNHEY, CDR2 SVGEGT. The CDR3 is CASIGQGHQPQHF. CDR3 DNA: TGTGCCAGCATCGGGCAGGGCCATCAGCCCCAGCATTTT.

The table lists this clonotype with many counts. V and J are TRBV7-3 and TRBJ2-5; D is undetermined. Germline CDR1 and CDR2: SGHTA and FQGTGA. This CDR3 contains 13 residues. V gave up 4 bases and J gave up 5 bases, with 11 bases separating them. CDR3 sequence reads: CASSSTYVETQYF. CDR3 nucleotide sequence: TGTGCCAGCAGCTCCACGTATGTGGAGACCCAGTACTTC.

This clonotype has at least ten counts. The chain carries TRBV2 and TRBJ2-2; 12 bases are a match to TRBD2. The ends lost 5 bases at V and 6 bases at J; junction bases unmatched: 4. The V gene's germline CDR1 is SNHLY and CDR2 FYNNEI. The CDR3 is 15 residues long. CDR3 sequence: CASSRTSGRSGELFF. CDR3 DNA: TGTGCCAGCAGTAGAACTAGCGGGAGGTCCGGGGAGCTGTTTTTT.

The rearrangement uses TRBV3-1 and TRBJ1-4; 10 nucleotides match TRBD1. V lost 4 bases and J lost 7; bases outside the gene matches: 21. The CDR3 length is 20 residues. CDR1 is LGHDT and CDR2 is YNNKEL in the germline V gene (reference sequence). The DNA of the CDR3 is TGTGCCAGCAGCCTCATCCTGGGACAGGGGACTGGCGGGGTTTGTGAAAAACTGTTTTTT. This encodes CASSLILGQGTGGVCEKLFF. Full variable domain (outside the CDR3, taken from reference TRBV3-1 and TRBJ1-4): DTAVSQTPKYLVTQMGNDKSIKCEQNLGHDTMYWYKQDSKKFLKIMFSYNNKELIINETVPNRFSPKSPDKAHLNLHINSLELGDSAVYFCASSLILGQGTGGVCEKLFFGSGTQLSVL.

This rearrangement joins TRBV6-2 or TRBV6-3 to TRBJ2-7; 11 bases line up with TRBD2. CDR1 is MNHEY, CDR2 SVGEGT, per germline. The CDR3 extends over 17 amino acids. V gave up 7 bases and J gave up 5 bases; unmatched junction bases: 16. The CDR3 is CASKTRSGTSGLHEQYF. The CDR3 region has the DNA TGTGCCAGCAAGACTCGATCCGGGACTAGCGGCCTCCACGAGCAGTACTTC.

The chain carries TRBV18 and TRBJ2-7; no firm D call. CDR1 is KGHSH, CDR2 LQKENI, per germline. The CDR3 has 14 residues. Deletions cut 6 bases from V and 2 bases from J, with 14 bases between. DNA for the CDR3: TGTGCCAGCTCCCCCGGGTCAGATGCCTACGAGCAGTACTTC. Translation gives CASSPGSDAYEQYF.

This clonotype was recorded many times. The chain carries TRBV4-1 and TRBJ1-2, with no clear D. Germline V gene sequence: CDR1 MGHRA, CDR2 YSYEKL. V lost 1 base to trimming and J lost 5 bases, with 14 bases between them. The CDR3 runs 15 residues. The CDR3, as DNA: TGCGCCAGCAGCCAAGTCTTGGACCCGGGGTATGGCTACACCTTC. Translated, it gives CASSQVLDPGYGYTF.

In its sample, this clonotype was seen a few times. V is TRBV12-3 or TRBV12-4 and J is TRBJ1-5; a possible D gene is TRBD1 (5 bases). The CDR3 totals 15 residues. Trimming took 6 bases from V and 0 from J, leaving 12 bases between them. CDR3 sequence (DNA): TGTGCCAGCAGGCGAGCAGGGATTAGCAATCAGCCCCAGCATTTT. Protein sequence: CASRRAGISNQPQHF.

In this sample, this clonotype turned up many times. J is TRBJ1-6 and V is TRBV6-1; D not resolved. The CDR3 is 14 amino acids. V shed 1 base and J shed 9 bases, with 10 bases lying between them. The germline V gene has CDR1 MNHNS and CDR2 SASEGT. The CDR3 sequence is CASSEDPLSSPLHF. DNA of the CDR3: TGTGCCAGCAGTGAAGACCCTCTCAGTTCACCCCTCCACTTT.

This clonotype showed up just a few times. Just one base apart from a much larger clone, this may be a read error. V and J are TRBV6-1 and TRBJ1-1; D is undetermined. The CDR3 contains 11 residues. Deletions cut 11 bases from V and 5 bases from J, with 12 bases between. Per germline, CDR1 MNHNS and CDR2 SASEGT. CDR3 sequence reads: CAARRATEAFF. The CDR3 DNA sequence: TGTGCCGCCCGTCGGGCGACTGAAGCTTTCTTT.

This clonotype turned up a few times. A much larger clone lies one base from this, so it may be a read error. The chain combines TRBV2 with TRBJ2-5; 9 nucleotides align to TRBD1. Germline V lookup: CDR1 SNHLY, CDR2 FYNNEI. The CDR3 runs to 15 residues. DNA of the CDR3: TGTGCCAGCAGACCCACAGGGGGCGCAGAAGAGATCCAGTACTTC. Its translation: CASRPTGGAEEIQYF.

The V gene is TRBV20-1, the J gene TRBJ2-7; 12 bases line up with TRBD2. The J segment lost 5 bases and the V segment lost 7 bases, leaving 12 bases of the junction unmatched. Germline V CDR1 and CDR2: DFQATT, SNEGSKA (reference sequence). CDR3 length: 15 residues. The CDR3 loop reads CSVDPASGRANEQYF. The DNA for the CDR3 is TGCAGTGTTGACCCGGCTAGCGGGAGGGCCAACGAGCAGTACTTC.

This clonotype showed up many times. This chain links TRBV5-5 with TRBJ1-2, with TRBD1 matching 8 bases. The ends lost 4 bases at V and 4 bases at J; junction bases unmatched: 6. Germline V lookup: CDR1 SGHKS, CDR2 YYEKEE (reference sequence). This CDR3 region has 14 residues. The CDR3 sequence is CASSPGQGSYGYTF. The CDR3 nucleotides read TGTGCCAGCAGCCCCGGACAGGGCAGCTATGGCTACACCTTC.

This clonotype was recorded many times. For the CDR3, the DNA is TGTGCCAGCACCACACATGAGGGACCAAATATACAAAACCAAGAGACCCAGTACTTC. This gives the protein CASTTHEGPNIQNQETQYF. The rearrangement joins TRBV28 to TRBJ2-5; D is tentatively TRBD1 or TRBD2 (5 bases each). Per the germline V gene, CDR1 is MDHEN and CDR2 is SYDVKM. The CDR3 has 19 amino acids. Trimming pared 7 bases from V and 0 bases from J, leaving 27 bases between.

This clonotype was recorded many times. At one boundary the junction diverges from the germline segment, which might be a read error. CDR3 residues: CASSLDGASDQPQHF. The CDR3 nucleotides read TGCGCCAGCAGCTTGGATGGGGCTAGCGATCAGCCCCAGCATTTT. J is TRBJ1-5 and V is TRBV5-1, with D possibly TRBD1 on 5 matching bases. In germline, CDR1 is SGHRS, CDR2 YFSETQ. The CDR3 is 15 amino acids. The whole variable domain, remainder taken from reference TRBV5-1 and TRBJ1-5, is KAGVTQTPRYLIKTRGQQVTLSCSPISGHRSVSWYQQTPGQGLQFLFEYFSETQRNKGNFPGRFSGRQFSNSRSEMNVSTLELGDSALYLCASSLDGASDQPQHFGDGTRLSIL.